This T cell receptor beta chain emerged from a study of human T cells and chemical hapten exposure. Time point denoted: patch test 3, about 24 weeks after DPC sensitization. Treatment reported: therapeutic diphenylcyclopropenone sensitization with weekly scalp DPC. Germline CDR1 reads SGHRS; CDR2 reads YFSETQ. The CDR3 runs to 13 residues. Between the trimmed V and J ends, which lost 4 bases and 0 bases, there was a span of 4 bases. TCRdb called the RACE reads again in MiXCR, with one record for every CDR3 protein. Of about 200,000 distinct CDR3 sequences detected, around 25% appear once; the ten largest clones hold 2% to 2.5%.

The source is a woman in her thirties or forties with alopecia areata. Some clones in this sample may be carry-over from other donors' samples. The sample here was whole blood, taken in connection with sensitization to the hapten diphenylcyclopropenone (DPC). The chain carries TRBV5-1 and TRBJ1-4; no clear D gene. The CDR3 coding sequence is TGCGCCAGCAGCCCTACAACTAATGAAAAACTGTTTTTT. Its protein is CASSPTTNEKLFF.